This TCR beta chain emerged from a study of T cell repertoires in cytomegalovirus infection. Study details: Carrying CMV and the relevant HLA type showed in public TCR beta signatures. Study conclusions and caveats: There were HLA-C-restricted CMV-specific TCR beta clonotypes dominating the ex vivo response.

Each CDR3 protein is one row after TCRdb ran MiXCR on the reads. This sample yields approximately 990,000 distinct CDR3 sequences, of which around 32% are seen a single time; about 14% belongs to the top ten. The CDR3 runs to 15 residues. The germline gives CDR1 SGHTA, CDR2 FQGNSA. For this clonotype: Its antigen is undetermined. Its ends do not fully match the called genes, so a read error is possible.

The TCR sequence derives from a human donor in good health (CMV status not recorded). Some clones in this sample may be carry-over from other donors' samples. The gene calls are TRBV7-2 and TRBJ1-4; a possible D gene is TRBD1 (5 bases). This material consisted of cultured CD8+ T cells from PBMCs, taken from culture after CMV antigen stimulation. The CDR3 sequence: CVSSLGTFEGEKLFF. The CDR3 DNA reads TGTGTCAGCAGCTTAGGGACTTTCGAAGGGGAAAAACTGTTTTTT.